The rows below give T cell receptor beta chains drawn from one sample of a study of Graves' ophthalmopathy and Graves' hyperthyroidism. TCRdb independently ran MiXCR on the multiplex PCR reads; one entry per CDR3 protein. This repertoire shows more than 1,000,000 distinct CDR3 sequences, about 40% found once; its top ten account for roughly 11%. Sequencing was carried out using peripheral blood or thyroid tissue (not recorded which). Receptors were obtained from an adult man with Graves' hyperthyroidism. CDR3s include the opening cysteine and the closing phenylalanine or tryptophan. Fields, in order: J gene, clone size, V gene, D gene, CDR3 DNA, CDR3 protein. A D gene is named only where the DNA matches it firmly. Rows may omit the clone size; those that give it use once, few, many or a size class.

j_gene: TRBJ1-5; abundance: NA; v_gene: TRBV5-1; d_gene: TRBD1; CDR3nt: TGTGCCAGCAGCCGAGGACAGGGGGATTTGGTGCAGCATTTT; CDR3aa: CASSRGQGDLVQHF
j_gene: TRBJ2-5; abundance: NA; v_gene: TRBV18; d_gene: NA; CDR3nt: TGTGCCAGCTCACCAGTGACAGTCCAAGAGACCCAGTACTTC; CDR3aa: CASSPVTVQETQYF
j_gene: TRBJ2-2; abundance: many; v_gene: TRBV10-3; d_gene: TRBD1; CDR3nt: TGTGCCATCAGCGGACAGGGGGACAACACCGGGGAGCTGTTTTTT; CDR3aa: CAISGQGDNTGELFF
j_gene: TRBJ2-2; abundance: NA; v_gene: TRBV10-3; d_gene: NA; CDR3nt: NA; CDR3aa: CAISENLCSVVRNTGELFF
j_gene: TRBJ1-5; abundance: NA; v_gene: TRBV20-1; d_gene: TRBD1; CDR3nt: TGCAGTCCGGACAGGGGGCCCGGGCAGCCCCAGCATTTT; CDR3aa: CSPDRGPGQPQHF
j_gene: TRBJ1-1; abundance: many; v_gene: TRBV10-2; d_gene: NA; CDR3nt: TGTGCCAGCAGTGCAGGGGTGAACACTGAAGCTTTCTTT; CDR3aa: CASSAGVNTEAFF
j_gene: TRBJ1-4; abundance: few; v_gene: TRBV11-1; d_gene: TRBD1; CDR3nt: TGTGCCAGCAGCCACGACGGGACAGGGGACGAAAAACTGTTTTTT; CDR3aa: CASSHDGTGDEKLFF
j_gene: TRBJ2-5; abundance: NA; v_gene: TRBV28; d_gene: NA; CDR3nt: TGTGCCAGCAGTCTCTGGGGCCTAGCTTCAGGAGAGACCCAGTACTTC; CDR3aa: CASSLWGLASGETQYF
j_gene: TRBJ1-1; abundance: many; v_gene: TRBV5-1; d_gene: NA; CDR3nt: TGCGCCAGCAGCTTCACGGTTCCCGCCCCGCAAGCTTTCTTT; CDR3aa: CASSFTVPAPQAFF
j_gene: TRBJ1-1; abundance: many; v_gene: TRBV7-8; d_gene: NA; CDR3nt: TGTGCCAGCAACCTCAGTGGGAACACTGAAGCTTTCTTT; CDR3aa: CASNLSGNTEAFF
j_gene: TRBJ1-6; abundance: NA; v_gene: TRBV2; d_gene: TRBD1; CDR3nt: TGTGCCAGCAGTATCCACAGGGGGCGTTCACCCCTCCACTTT; CDR3aa: CASSIHRGRSPLHF
j_gene: TRBJ1-1; abundance: NA; v_gene: TRBV7-2; d_gene: TRBD1; CDR3nt: TGTGCCAGCAGCTTAGCGGACAGGGGGCGGCGGAAAGCTTTCTTT; CDR3aa: CASSLADRGRRKAFF
j_gene: TRBJ2-2; abundance: many; v_gene: TRBV19; d_gene: NA; CDR3nt: TGTGCCAGTAGTACTCAAACAACGGAGGGCGGGGAGCTGTTTTTT; CDR3aa: CASSTQTTEGGELFF
j_gene: TRBJ2-2; abundance: many; v_gene: TRBV15; d_gene: TRBD2; CDR3nt: TGTGCCACCAGCAGGGACCCCGGACTAGGTGGAGTCGGGGAGCTGTTTTTT; CDR3aa: CATSRDPGLGGVGELFF
j_gene: TRBJ1-6; abundance: many; v_gene: TRBV20-1; d_gene: NA; CDR3nt: TGCAGTGCTTCCGATATCCTAGGGAGGGTTAGTTCACCCCTCCACTTT; CDR3aa: CSASDILGRVSSPLHF
j_gene: TRBJ2-2; abundance: many; v_gene: TRBV7-9; d_gene: NA; CDR3nt: TGTGCCAGCGGCAGGGATCCCGGGGAGCTGTTTTTT; CDR3aa: CASGRDPGELFF
j_gene: TRBJ1-4; abundance: NA; v_gene: TRBV7-9; d_gene: NA; CDR3nt: TGTGCCAGCAGCTTAGTTGGGCCTGAAAAACTGTTTTTT; CDR3aa: CASSLVGPEKLFF
j_gene: TRBJ2-7; abundance: NA; v_gene: TRBV25-1; d_gene: NA; CDR3nt: TGTGCCAGCAGCCCAAGGTCGGGCGGGAAGGATGAGCAGTACTTC; CDR3aa: CASSPRSGGKDEQYF
j_gene: TRBJ1-5; abundance: NA; v_gene: TRBV15; d_gene: NA; CDR3nt: TGTGCCACCAGCAGTGTAGGGGTCGGACAGCCCCAGCATTTT; CDR3aa: CATSSVGVGQPQHF
j_gene: TRBJ2-2; abundance: NA; v_gene: TRBV6-2/TRBV6-3; d_gene: TRBD1; CDR3nt: TGTGCCAGCAGAGGACAGGGGGACGGGGAGCTGTTTTTT; CDR3aa: CASRGQGDGELFF
j_gene: TRBJ1-1; abundance: NA; v_gene: TRBV7-9; d_gene: NA; CDR3nt: TGTGCCAGCAGCTTCGATCCCCCGGGGGGACCCCTGAACACTGAAGCTTTCTTT; CDR3aa: CASSFDPPGGPLNTEAFF
j_gene: TRBJ2-6; abundance: many; v_gene: TRBV7-3; d_gene: NA; CDR3nt: TGTGCCAGCAGCTTAAACGGGGGCGCTGGGGCCAACGTCCTGACTTTC; CDR3aa: CASSLNGGAGANVLTF
j_gene: TRBJ2-7; abundance: few; v_gene: TRBV20-1; d_gene: TRBD2; CDR3nt: TGCAGTGCTATAAATCTAGCGGGAGTAGCCTCCCACGAGCAGTACTTC; CDR3aa: CSAINLAGVASHEQYF
j_gene: TRBJ2-7; abundance: many; v_gene: TRBV7-2; d_gene: NA; CDR3nt: TGTGCCAGCAGCTTAGAGGGACGGCGATCCTACGAGCAGTACTTC; CDR3aa: CASSLEGRRSYEQYF
j_gene: TRBJ1-4; abundance: many; v_gene: TRBV29-1; d_gene: NA; CDR3nt: TGCAGCGTCCCAGGGGCCAATGAAAAACTGTTTTTT; CDR3aa: CSVPGANEKLFF
j_gene: TRBJ2-5; abundance: NA; v_gene: TRBV10-3; d_gene: NA; CDR3nt: TGTGCCATCAGCCGGGACCTCGCGACGGAGACCCAGTACTTC; CDR3aa: CAISRDLATETQYF
j_gene: TRBJ1-1; abundance: NA; v_gene: TRBV24-1; d_gene: NA; CDR3nt: TGTGCCACCAGTGCCAGGGCGGAAATGGTCGTCGCTTTCTTT; CDR3aa: CATSARAEMVVAFF
j_gene: TRBJ1-2; abundance: NA; v_gene: TRBV14; d_gene: NA; CDR3nt: TGTGCCAGCAGCACCGGCCCGGGAGGTGACTATGGCTACACCTTC; CDR3aa: CASSTGPGGDYGYTF
j_gene: TRBJ1-2; abundance: many; v_gene: TRBV29-1; d_gene: TRBD1; CDR3nt: TGCAGCGTTGATCAGGGGGCTAATGGCTACACCTTC; CDR3aa: CSVDQGANGYTF
j_gene: TRBJ1-1; abundance: NA; v_gene: TRBV3-1; d_gene: TRBD1; CDR3nt: TGTGCCAGCAGCCAATGGACAGGGTTGGGCACTGAAGCTTTCTTT; CDR3aa: CASSQWTGLGTEAFF
j_gene: TRBJ2-5; abundance: many; v_gene: TRBV10-3; d_gene: NA; CDR3nt: TGTGCCACAACCGGGGGGCTCCAAGAGACCCAGTACTTC; CDR3aa: CATTGGLQETQYF
j_gene: TRBJ1-2; abundance: few; v_gene: TRBV28; d_gene: NA; CDR3nt: TGTGCCAGCCGGCCGGGGTTGAGTGGCTACACCTTC; CDR3aa: CASRPGLSGYTF
j_gene: TRBJ2-7; abundance: NA; v_gene: TRBV7-6; d_gene: TRBD1; CDR3nt: TGTGCCAGCAGCTCAGCCGGACAGGGATTCTACGAGCAGTACTTC; CDR3aa: CASSSAGQGFYEQYF
j_gene: TRBJ2-7; abundance: NA; v_gene: TRBV10-2; d_gene: NA; CDR3nt: TGCGCCAGCAGTGACTCCGGGCGGGGAGAGCAGTACTTC; CDR3aa: CASSDSGRGEQYF
j_gene: TRBJ2-5; abundance: NA; v_gene: TRBV2; d_gene: NA; CDR3nt: TGTGCCAGCAGTGGAGTCCCACAGGGGGGGGATGAGACCCAGTACTTC; CDR3aa: CASSGVPQGGDETQYF
j_gene: TRBJ2-7; abundance: NA; v_gene: TRBV28; d_gene: NA; CDR3nt: TGTGCCAGCAGTCAAGACTGGCTTGTCGAGCAGTACTTC; CDR3aa: CASSQDWLVEQYF
j_gene: TRBJ2-7; abundance: many; v_gene: TRBV10-3; d_gene: TRBD2; CDR3nt: TGTGCCATCAGTTCCCCCAGCGGGAGCTCTTACGAGCAGTACTTC; CDR3aa: CAISSPSGSSYEQYF
j_gene: TRBJ1-6; abundance: few; v_gene: TRBV6-5; d_gene: NA; CDR3nt: TGTGCCAGCAGTTTTTCGGGGAACCACCTTTCCCTCCACTTT; CDR3aa: CASSFSGNHLSLHF
j_gene: TRBJ1-2; abundance: many; v_gene: TRBV7-9; d_gene: NA; CDR3nt: TGTGCCAGCAGCGACAGTGAACTCTACGGCTACACCTTC; CDR3aa: CASSDSELYGYTF
j_gene: TRBJ2-7; abundance: few; v_gene: TRBV20-1; d_gene: NA; CDR3nt: TGCAGTGCAACCGGGGGAGGACAGATAAGTTCCTACGAGCAGTACTTC; CDR3aa: CSATGGGQISSYEQYF
j_gene: TRBJ1-4; abundance: many; v_gene: TRBV7-2; d_gene: NA; CDR3nt: TGTGCCAGCAGCTACACAGATTTGGGTGAAAAACTGTTTTTT; CDR3aa: CASSYTDLGEKLFF
j_gene: TRBJ2-5; abundance: NA; v_gene: TRBV20-1; d_gene: TRBD2; CDR3nt: TGCAGTGCTAGAAGGGGTAGCGGGGCCGGTGAGACCCAGTACTTC; CDR3aa: CSARRGSGAGETQYF
j_gene: TRBJ1-4; abundance: NA; v_gene: TRBV28; d_gene: NA; CDR3nt: TGTGCCAGCAGTGCCCGGGGGGAAGGAGAAAAACTGTTTTTT; CDR3aa: CASSARGEGEKLFF
j_gene: TRBJ2-5; abundance: few; v_gene: TRBV20-1; d_gene: TRBD2; CDR3nt: TGCAGTGCTCCCCCTCTCGCGGGGGGTTGGACCCAGTACTTC; CDR3aa: CSAPPLAGGWTQYF
j_gene: TRBJ2-5; abundance: few; v_gene: TRBV28; d_gene: TRBD1; CDR3nt: TGTGCCAGCAGTTTGATACAGGGACAGGGGTTTGAGACCCAGTACTTC; CDR3aa: CASSLIQGQGFETQYF
j_gene: TRBJ2-5; abundance: NA; v_gene: TRBV5-1; d_gene: NA; CDR3nt: TGCGCCAGCAGCCCGGACCGGGGAGTGAAAGAGACCCAGTACTTC; CDR3aa: CASSPDRGVKETQYF
j_gene: TRBJ2-7; abundance: many; v_gene: TRBV20-1; d_gene: TRBD2; CDR3nt: TGCAGTGGTGCCGCGGGGGTTATCTACGAGCAGTACTTC; CDR3aa: CSGAAGVIYEQYF
j_gene: TRBJ2-2; abundance: NA; v_gene: TRBV25-1; d_gene: TRBD1; CDR3nt: TGTGCCAGCAGCTCCCTACGTTGGGGGGACAGGTCTACCGGGGAGCTGTTTTTT; CDR3aa: CASSSLRWGDRSTGELFF
j_gene: TRBJ1-5; abundance: many; v_gene: TRBV10-2; d_gene: NA; CDR3nt: TGCGCCAGCAGTGGTCGCACTAGCAATCAGCCCCAGCATTTT; CDR3aa: CASSGRTSNQPQHF
j_gene: TRBJ2-7; abundance: many; v_gene: TRBV29-1; d_gene: NA; CDR3nt: TGCAGCGTCGCGCGGGCAGGACGAACCTACGAGCAGTACTTC; CDR3aa: CSVARAGRTYEQYF
j_gene: TRBJ2-5; abundance: few; v_gene: TRBV5-1; d_gene: TRBD2; CDR3nt: TGCGCCAGCAGCCTTTTACTAGCGGAAGAGACCCAGTACTTC; CDR3aa: CASSLLLAEETQYF
j_gene: TRBJ2-3; abundance: NA; v_gene: TRBV6-1; d_gene: TRBD2; CDR3nt: TGTGCCAGCAGCGACGGGGGGGCTGACACAGATACGCAGTATTTT; CDR3aa: CASSDGGADTDTQYF
j_gene: TRBJ2-2; abundance: few; v_gene: TRBV9; d_gene: TRBD1; CDR3nt: TGTGCCAGCAGCCCAGGGGGCCTAGTAGGCGGGGAGCTGTTTTTT; CDR3aa: CASSPGGLVGGELFF
j_gene: TRBJ1-6; abundance: few; v_gene: TRBV6-6; d_gene: NA; CDR3nt: TGTGCCAGCAGCCCGGACAGAAAAAATTCACCCCTCCACTTT; CDR3aa: CASSPDRKNSPLHF
j_gene: TRBJ2-5; abundance: many; v_gene: TRBV29-1; d_gene: TRBD2; CDR3nt: TGCAGCGTTGAGCGGGGGGGCCGGGAGACCCAGTACTTC; CDR3aa: CSVERGGRETQYF
j_gene: TRBJ1-1; abundance: many; v_gene: TRBV12-3/TRBV12-4; d_gene: NA; CDR3nt: TGTGCCAGCAGTTCCGGGACTTACATGAACACTGAAGCTTTCTTT; CDR3aa: CASSSGTYMNTEAFF